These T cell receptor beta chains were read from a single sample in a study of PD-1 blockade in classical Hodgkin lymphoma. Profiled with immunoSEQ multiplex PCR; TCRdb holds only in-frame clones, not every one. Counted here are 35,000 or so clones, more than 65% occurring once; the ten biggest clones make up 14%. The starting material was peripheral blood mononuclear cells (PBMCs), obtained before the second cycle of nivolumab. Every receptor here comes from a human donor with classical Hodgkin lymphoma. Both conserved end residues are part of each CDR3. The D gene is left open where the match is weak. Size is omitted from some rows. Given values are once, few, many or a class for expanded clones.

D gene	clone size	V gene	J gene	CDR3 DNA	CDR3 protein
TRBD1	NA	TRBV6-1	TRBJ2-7	TGTGCCAGCGGATTAACCGGGACAGGGGCCTACGAGCAGTACTTC	CASGLTGTGAYEQYF
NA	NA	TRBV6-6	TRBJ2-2	TGTGCCAGCAGGCCACTACGGGACACCGGGGAGCTGTTTTTT	CASRPLRDTGELFF
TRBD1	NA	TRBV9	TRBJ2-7	TGTGCCAGCAGCGCAACCGGGACAGGGTACGAGCAGTACTTC	CASSATGTGYEQYF
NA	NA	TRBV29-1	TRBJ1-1	TGCAGCGTTGAAGATCTTCCCGGGTCTGAAGCTTTCTTT	CSVEDLPGSEAFF
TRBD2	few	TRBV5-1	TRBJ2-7	TGCGCCAGCAGCTTAACTACTCGGACTAGCGGGGCTCCGGGAGAGCAGTACTTC	CASSLTTRTSGAPGEQYF
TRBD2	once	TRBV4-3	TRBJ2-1	TGCGCCAGCAGCCAAGACCCGGGACTAGGTCCCAATGAGCAGTTCTTC	CASSQDPGLGPNEQFF
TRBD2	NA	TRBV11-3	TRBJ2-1	TGTGCCAGCAGCTTAGGCGGGGGGGCCTACAATGAGCAGTTCTTC	CASSLGGGAYNEQFF
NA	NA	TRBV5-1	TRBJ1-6	TGCGCCAGCAGCTTGGACGGAAGCTCCTATAATTCACCCCTCCACTTT	CASSLDGSSYNSPLHF
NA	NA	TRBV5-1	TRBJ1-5	TGCGCCAGCAGCCCTGGGACGGGCTTAAGGCAGCCCCAGCATTTT	CASSPGTGLRQPQHF
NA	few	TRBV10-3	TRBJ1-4	TGTGCCATCAGTGAGACCCGGGGGCACGAAAAACTGTTTTTT	CAISETRGHEKLFF
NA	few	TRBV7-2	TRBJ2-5	TGTGCCAGCAGTTCCAACCGGGGGACGAAAGAGACCCAGTACTTC	CASSSNRGTKETQYF
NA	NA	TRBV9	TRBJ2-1	TGTGCCAGCAGCCTAGCCGCGGGACTCACCTACAATGAGCAGTTCTTC	CASSLAAGLTYNEQFF
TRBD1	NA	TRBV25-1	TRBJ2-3	TGTGCCAGCAGTGAAGGACAGGGAGGAACAGATACGCAGTATTTT	CASSEGQGGTDTQYF